This is a list of T cell receptor beta chains from one sample in a study of naive CD8 T cells in extremely preterm neonates. Sequencing used immunoSEQ multiplex PCR; TCRdb keeps in-frame clones, though not all of them. The table lists roughly 6,800 clones, more than 95% of them singletons. Sequenced input: naive CD8+ T cells from blood. The receptors derive from a human donor in good health. CDR3s include the opening cysteine and the closing phenylalanine or tryptophan. D genes are given only for firm matches. The size of a clone is reported for some rows only, either as once, few or many, or as a class for expanded clones.

TRBJ1-5	-	-	TRBV6-1	CASSETGYSNQPQHF	TGTGCCAGCAGTGAAACAGGATATAGCAATCAGCCCCAGCATTTT
TRBJ1-2	TRBD1	-	TRBV29-1	CSVDPGQRFNYGYTF	TGCAGCGTTGACCCGGGACAGAGATTCAACTATGGCTACACCTTC
TRBJ1-2	-	-	TRBV19	CASSEGILSYTF	TGTGCCAGTAGTGAGGGCATTTTAAGCTACACCTTC
TRBJ2-6	TRBD2	-	TRBV9	CASSVAPGGLSGANVLTF	TGTGCCAGCAGCGTAGCTCCGGGAGGGTTAAGTGGGGCCAACGTCCTGACTTTC
TRBJ2-7	-	once	TRBV7-6	CASSPEGTGSYEQYF	TGTGCCAGCAGCCCGGAGGGGACGGGCTCCTACGAGCAGTACTTC
TRBJ2-1	-	once	TRBV7-9	CASSLEASPGSTYNEQFF	TGTGCCAGCAGCTTAGAGGCGTCCCCCGGGTCTACTTACAATGAGCAGTTCTTC
TRBJ1-2	TRBD1	-	TRBV9	CASSDRTGGYGYTF	TGTGCCAGCAGCGACCGGACAGGGGGCTATGGCTACACCTTC
TRBJ1-1	TRBD1	once	TRBV7-9	CASSSRDRYANTEAFF	TGTGCCAGCAGCTCTCGGGACAGGTATGCGAACACTGAAGCTTTCTTT
TRBJ2-2	TRBD1	-	TRBV9	CASSISRDRGRNPGELFF	TGTGCCAGCAGCATATCCCGGGACAGGGGGCGGAACCCCGGGGAGCTGTTTTTT
TRBJ1-3	-	-	TRBV4-2	CASSQGAGSSGNTIYF	TGTGCCAGCAGCCAAGGGGCGGGCAGCTCTGGAAACACCATATATTTT
TRBJ1-2	-	-	TRBV9	CASNPLSRSSSNYGYTF	TGTGCCAGCAACCCTTTATCTAGGTCTTCTTCTAACTATGGCTACACCTTC
TRBJ2-7	-	-	TRBV7-9	CASSWRDGASYEQYF	TGTGCCAGCAGCTGGCGGGACGGTGCCTCCTACGAGCAGTACTTC
TRBJ1-5	-	-	TRBV9	CASSGGGVGQPQHF	TGTGCCAGCAGCGGTGGGGGGGTAGGCCAGCCCCAGCATTTT
TRBJ2-7	-	-	TRBV13	CASSFDRSSYEQYF	TGTGCCAGCAGCTTTGACAGAAGCTCCTACGAGCAGTACTTC
TRBJ2-2	TRBD2	-	TRBV29-1	CSSGGGAQAGELFF	TGCAGCTCTGGCGGGGGGGCGCAGGCCGGGGAGCTGTTTTTT
TRBJ1-4	-	-	TRBV7-9	CASSVRQTLDEKLFF	TGTGCCAGCAGCGTCCGACAGACCTTAGATGAAAAACTGTTTTTT
TRBJ2-7	-	-	TRBV7-9	CASSLGVYEQYF	TGTGCCAGCAGCTTAGGCGTCTACGAGCAGTACTTC
TRBJ1-2	TRBD1	-	TRBV13	CASSARGHSDNYGYTF	TGTGCCAGCAGCGCCAGGGGGCATAGCGATAACTATGGCTACACCTTC
TRBJ1-2	-	-	TRBV19	CASSIGAGGRFVGYTF	TGTGCCAGTAGTATAGGTGCGGGCGGACGATTTGTAGGCTACACCTTC
TRBJ1-5	TRBD1	once	TRBV28	CASSGDRDRGQPQHF	TGTGCCAGCAGCGGTGACAGGGACAGGGGCCAGCCCCAGCATTTT
TRBJ1-3	-	-	TRBV13	CASSSGASLGNTIYF	TGTGCCAGCAGCAGTGGGGCCAGCCTTGGAAACACCATATATTTT
TRBJ1-3	TRBD1	-	TRBV11-2	CASSSGTGFAGNTIYF	TGTGCCAGCAGCTCCGGGACAGGGTTCGCTGGAAACACCATATATTTT
TRBJ1-4	TRBD1	-	TRBV7-9	CASSPRTGKDDNEKLFF	TGTGCCAGCAGCCCCCGGACAGGGAAAGATGATAATGAAAAACTGTTTTTT
TRBJ1-5	-	-	TRBV6-5	CASKTDANQPQHF	TGTGCCAGCAAAACAGACGCTAATCAGCCCCAGCATTTT
TRBJ2-1	TRBD2	-	TRBV9	CASSPSGGSYNEQFF	TGTGCCAGCAGCCCTAGCGGGGGGTCCTACAATGAGCAGTTCTTC
TRBJ2-2	-	-	TRBV27	CASSSTRVYANTGELFF	TGTGCCAGCTCCTCCACTAGGGTGTACGCGAACACCGGGGAGCTGTTTTTT
TRBJ2-7	TRBD1	-	TRBV6-5	CASRDDRGLYEQYF	TGTGCCAGCAGGGACGACAGGGGGCTCTACGAGCAGTACTTC
TRBJ1-1	-	-	TRBV9	CASSPSAEAFF	TGTGCCAGCAGCCCCTCGGCTGAAGCTTTCTTT
TRBJ1-1	-	-	TRBV7-3	CASRGVGTEAFF	TGTGCCAGCAGAGGGGTGGGCACTGAAGCTTTCTTT